What follows is one T cell receptor beta chain and its context. Multiplex PCR relied on 32 V and 13 J primers to amplify TCR beta CDR3. TCRdb itself ran the multiplex PCR reads through MiXCR, one entry per CDR3 protein. The sample holds about 3,400 distinct CDR3 sequences, 30% to 45% seen once. This entry belongs to a study of immune heterogeneity within non-small cell lung tumors. CDR1 is DFQATT and CDR2 is SNEGSKA in the germline V gene (reference sequence). This CDR3 has 11 residues. Trimming removed 3 bases from V and 2 bases from J, with 5 bases in between. TCRs were amplified from about 640 ng gDNA of bulk tumor per sample. Several widely spaced biopsies per primary tumor were taken during surgery. Curative surgery was performed on patients who had untreated, newly diagnosed non-small cell lung cancer.

V is TRBV20-1 and J is TRBJ2-7; D is uncertain. This TCR was sampled from a man in his sixties or seventies with non-small cell lung cancer. The sample was lung tumor tissue. CDR3 in DNA: TGCAGTGCTAGCGAGGCCTACGAGCAGTACTTC. This codes for CSASEAYEQYF.